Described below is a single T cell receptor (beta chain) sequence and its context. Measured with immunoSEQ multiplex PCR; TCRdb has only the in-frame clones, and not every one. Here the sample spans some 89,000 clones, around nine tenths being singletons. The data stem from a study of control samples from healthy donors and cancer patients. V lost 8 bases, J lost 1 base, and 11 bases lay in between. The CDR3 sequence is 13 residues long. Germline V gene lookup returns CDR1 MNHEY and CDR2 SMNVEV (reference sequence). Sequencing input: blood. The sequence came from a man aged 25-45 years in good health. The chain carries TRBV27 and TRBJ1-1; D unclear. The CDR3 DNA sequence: TGTGCCAGCGCCCCCCGGGGGAACACTGAAGCTTTCTTT. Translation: CASAPRGNTEAFF.